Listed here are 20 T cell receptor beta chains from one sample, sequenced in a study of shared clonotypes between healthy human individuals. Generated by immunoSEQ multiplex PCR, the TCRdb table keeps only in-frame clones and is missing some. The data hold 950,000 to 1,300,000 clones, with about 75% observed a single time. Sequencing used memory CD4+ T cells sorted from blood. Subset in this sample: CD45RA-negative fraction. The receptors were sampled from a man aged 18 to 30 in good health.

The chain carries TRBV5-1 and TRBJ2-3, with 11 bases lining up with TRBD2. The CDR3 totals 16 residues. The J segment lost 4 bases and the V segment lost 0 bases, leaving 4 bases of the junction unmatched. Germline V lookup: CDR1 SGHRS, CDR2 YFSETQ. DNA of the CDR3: TGCGCCAGCAGCTTGGCTCCGGGACTAGCGGCAGATACGCAGTATTTT. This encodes CASSLAPGLAADTQYF.

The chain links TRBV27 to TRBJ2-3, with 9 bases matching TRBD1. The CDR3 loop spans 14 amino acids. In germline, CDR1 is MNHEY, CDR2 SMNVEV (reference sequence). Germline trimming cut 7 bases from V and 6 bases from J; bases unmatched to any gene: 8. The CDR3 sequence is CASTLRDRVDTQYF. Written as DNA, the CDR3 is TGTGCCAGCACTCTCCGGGACAGGGTTGATACGCAGTATTTT.

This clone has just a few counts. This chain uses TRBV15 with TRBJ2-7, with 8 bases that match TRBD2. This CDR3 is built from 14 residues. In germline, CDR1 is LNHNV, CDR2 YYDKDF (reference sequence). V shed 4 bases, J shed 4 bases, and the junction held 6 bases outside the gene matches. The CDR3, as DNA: TGTGCCACCAGCAATCAACGGGGGGGATACGAGCAGTACTTC. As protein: CATSNQRGGYEQYF.

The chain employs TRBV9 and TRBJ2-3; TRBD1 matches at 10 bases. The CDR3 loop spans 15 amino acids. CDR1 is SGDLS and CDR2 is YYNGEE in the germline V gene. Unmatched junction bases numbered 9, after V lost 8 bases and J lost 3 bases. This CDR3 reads CARSPTGGWTDTQYF. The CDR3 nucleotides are TGTGCCAGATCACCGACAGGGGGCTGGACAGATACGCAGTATTTT. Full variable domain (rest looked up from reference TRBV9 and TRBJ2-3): DSGVTQTPKHLITATGQRVTLRCSPRSGDLSVYWYQQSLDQGLQFLIQYYNGEERAKGNILERFSAQQFPDLHSELNLSSLELGDSALYFCARSPTGGWTDTQYFGPGTRLTVL.

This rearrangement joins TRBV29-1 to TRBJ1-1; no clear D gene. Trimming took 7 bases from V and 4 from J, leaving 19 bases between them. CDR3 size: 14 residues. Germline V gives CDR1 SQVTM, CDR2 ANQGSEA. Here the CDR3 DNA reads TGCAGCGGTGCGTCAGGAGGGCCTGGCACTGAAGCTTTCTTT. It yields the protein CSGASGGPGTEAFF.

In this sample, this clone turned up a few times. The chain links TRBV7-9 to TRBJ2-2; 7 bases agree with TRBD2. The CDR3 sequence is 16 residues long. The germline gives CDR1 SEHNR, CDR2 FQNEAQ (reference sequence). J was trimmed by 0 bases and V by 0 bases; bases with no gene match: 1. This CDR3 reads CASSLAGGPNTGELFF. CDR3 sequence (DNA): TGTGCCAGCAGCTTAGCGGGAGGGCCGAACACCGGGGAGCTGTTTTTT.

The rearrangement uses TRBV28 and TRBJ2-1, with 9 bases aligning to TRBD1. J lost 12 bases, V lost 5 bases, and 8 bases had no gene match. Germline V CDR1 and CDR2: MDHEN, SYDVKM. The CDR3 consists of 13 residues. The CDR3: CASSAGQGLRQFF. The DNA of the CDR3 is TGTGCCAGCAGTGCGGGACAGGGTCTCCGGCAGTTCTTC.

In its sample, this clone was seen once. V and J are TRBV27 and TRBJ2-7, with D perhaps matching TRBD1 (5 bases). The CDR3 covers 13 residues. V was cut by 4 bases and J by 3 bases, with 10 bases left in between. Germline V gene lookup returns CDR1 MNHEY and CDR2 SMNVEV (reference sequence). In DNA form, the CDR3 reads TGTGCCAGCAGTTCCCACAGGTTCTACGAGCAGTACTTC. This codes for CASSSHRFYEQYF.

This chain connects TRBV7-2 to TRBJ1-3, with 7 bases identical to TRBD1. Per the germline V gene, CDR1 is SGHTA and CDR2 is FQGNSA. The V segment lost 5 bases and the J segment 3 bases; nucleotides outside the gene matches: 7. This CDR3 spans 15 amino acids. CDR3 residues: CASSRSGGVGNTIYF. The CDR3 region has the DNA TGTGCCAGCAGCCGTTCAGGGGGGGTTGGAAACACCATATATTTT.

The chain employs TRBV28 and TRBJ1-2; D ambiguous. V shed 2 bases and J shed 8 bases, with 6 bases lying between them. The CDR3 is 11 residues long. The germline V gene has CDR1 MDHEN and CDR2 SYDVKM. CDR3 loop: CASSLRRGYTF. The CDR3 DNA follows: TGTGCCAGCAGTTTAAGGCGGGGCTACACCTTC.

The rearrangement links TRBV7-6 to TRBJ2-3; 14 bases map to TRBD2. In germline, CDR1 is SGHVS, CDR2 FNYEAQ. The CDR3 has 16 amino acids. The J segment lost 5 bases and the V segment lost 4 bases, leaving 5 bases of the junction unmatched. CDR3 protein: CASSSTSGRAGDTQYF. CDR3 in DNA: TGTGCCAGCAGCTCGACTAGCGGGAGGGCCGGAGATACGCAGTATTTT.

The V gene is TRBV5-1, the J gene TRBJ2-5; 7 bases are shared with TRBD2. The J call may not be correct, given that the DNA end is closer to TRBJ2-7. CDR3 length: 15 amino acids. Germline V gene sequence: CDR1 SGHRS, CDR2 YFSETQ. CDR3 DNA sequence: TGCGCCAGCAGCTTGTATGTGGGAGGGGCCTACGAGCAGTACTTC. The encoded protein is CASSLYVGGAYEQYF.

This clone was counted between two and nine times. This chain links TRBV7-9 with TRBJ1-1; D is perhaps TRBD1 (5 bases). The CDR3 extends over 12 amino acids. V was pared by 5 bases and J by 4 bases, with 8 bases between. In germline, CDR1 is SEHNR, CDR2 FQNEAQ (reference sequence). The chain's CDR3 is CASSQRGTEAFF. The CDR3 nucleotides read TGTGCCAGCAGCCAGAGGGGCACTGAAGCTTTCTTT. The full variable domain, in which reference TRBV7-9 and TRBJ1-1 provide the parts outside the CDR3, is DTGVSQNPRHKITKRGQNVTFRCDPISEHNRLYWYRQTLGQGPEFLTYFQNEAQLEKSRLLSDRFSAERPKGSFSTLEIQRTEQGDSAMYLCASSQRGTEAFFGQGTRLTVV.

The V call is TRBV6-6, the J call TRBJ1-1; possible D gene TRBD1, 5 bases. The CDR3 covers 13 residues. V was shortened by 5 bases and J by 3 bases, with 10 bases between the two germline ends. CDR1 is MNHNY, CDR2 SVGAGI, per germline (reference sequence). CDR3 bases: TGTGCCAGCAGTCGCGACAGTTACACTGAAGCTTTCTTT. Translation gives CASSRDSYTEAFF.

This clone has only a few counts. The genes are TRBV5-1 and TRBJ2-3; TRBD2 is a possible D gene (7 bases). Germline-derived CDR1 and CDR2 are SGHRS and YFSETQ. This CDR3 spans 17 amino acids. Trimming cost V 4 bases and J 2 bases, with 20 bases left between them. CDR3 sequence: CASSPGAMSGVTDTQYF. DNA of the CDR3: TGCGCCAGCAGCCCGGGGGCAATGAGCGGGGTCACAGATACGCAGTATTTT.

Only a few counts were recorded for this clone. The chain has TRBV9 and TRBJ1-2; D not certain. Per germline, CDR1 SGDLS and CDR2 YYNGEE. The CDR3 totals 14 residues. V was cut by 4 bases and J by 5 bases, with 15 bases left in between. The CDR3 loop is CASSPPHAGYGYTF. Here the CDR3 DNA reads TGTGCCAGCAGCCCCCCTCACGCGGGTTATGGCTACACCTTC.

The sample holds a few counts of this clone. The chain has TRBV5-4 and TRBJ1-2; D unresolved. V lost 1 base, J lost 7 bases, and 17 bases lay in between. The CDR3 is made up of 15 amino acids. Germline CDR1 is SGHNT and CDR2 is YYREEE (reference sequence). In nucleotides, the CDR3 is TGTGCCAGCAGCTTGAAAGGTGGACCTGTAGGTGGCTACACCTTC. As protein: CASSLKGGPVGGYTF.

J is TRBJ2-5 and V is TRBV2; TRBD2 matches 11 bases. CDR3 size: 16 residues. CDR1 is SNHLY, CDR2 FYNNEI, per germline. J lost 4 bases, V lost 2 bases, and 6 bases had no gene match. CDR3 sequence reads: CASSEFFSGGAETQYF. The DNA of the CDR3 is TGTGCCAGCAGTGAATTTTTTAGCGGGGGGGCAGAGACCCAGTACTTC.

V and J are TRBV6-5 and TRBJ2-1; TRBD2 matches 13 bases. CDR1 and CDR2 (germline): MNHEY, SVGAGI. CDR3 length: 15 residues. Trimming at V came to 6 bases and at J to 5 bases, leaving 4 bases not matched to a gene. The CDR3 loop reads CASRRLAGGNNEQFF. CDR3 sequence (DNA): TGTGCCAGCAGGAGACTAGCGGGAGGCAACAATGAGCAGTTCTTC.

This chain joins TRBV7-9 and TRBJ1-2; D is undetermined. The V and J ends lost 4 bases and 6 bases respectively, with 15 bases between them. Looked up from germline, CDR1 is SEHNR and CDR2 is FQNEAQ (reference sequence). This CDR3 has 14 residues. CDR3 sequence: CASSSRTGIHGYTF. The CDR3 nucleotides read TGTGCCAGCAGCTCTCGAACGGGGATACATGGCTACACCTTC.